A selection of T cell receptor beta chains follows, all from one sample in a study of shared clonotypes between healthy human individuals. Repertoires were generated with immunoSEQ multiplex PCR, while TCRdb's copy carries only in-frame clones and drops some. The repertoire holds roughly 2.2 million clones, 85% to 95% seen once, with 0.3% to 0.4% in the top ten. Input material: naive CD4+ T cells from PBMCs. These receptors were taken from a man aged 18-30 years in good health. Some clones in this sample may be carry-over from other donors' samples. The CDR3 runs from the conserved cysteine through the conserved F or W. The D gene is left open where the match is weak. Size values are once, few and many counts, or a class for expanded clones, and some rows have none.

J | V | size | D | CDR3 | DNA
TRBJ2-3 | TRBV6-4 | NA | TRBD1 | CASRVGQGSTDTQYF | TGTGCCAGCAGGGTCGGACAGGGCAGCACAGATACGCAGTATTTT
TRBJ2-1 | TRBV7-9 | NA | TRBD2 | CASRYGRAGRGFF | TGTGCCAGCAGATACGGGCGAGCGGGAAGGGGGTTCTTC
TRBJ1-5 | TRBV11-2 | NA | NA | CASSLDGGSNQPQHF | TGTGCCAGCAGCTTAGACGGAGGGAGCAATCAGCCCCAGCATTTT
TRBJ2-4 | TRBV7-9 | NA | TRBD2 | CASSPGGAGVKNIQYF | TGTGCCAGCAGCCCCGGGGGGGCCGGGGTCAAAAACATTCAGTACTTC
TRBJ2-3 | TRBV15 | NA | NA | CATSSQGWTDTQYF | TGTGCCACCAGCAGCCAGGGATGGACAGATACGCAGTATTTT
TRBJ2-6 | TRBV15 | NA | NA | CATSRANVGANVLTF | TGTGCCACCAGCAGAGCTAACGTTGGGGCCAACGTCCTGACTTTC
TRBJ2-2 | TRBV28 | NA | NA | CASNRHTGELFF | TGTGCCAGCAACCGCCACACCGGGGAGCTGTTTTTT
TRBJ2-1 | TRBV5-1 | NA | NA | CASSSGASSYNEQFF | TGCGCCAGCAGCTCCGGGGCAAGCTCCTACAATGAGCAGTTCTTC
TRBJ2-3 | TRBV9 | NA | TRBD2 | CASSVSWTSGTLDTQYF | TGTGCCAGCAGCGTATCTTGGACTAGCGGGACGTTGGATACGCAGTATTTT
TRBJ2-2 | TRBV5-1 | once | NA | CASSLLPTGELFF | TGCGCCAGCAGCTTGTTGCCCACCGGGGAGCTGTTTTTT
TRBJ2-3 | TRBV27 | NA | NA | CASSLLARGLPQYF | TGTGCCAGCAGTTTACTAGCGCGAGGTCTCCCGCAGTATTTT
TRBJ1-1 | TRBV5-1 | NA | TRBD1 | CASSFSGQGLTEAFF | TGCGCCAGCAGCTTTTCGGGACAGGGGCTTACTGAAGCTTTCTTT
TRBJ1-1 | TRBV6-5 | NA | NA | CASRHWVTGHTEAFF | TGTGCCAGCAGGCACTGGGTGACAGGACACACTGAAGCTTTCTTT
TRBJ1-1 | TRBV5-4 | NA | NA | CASSQAGRLRSGTEAFF | TGTGCCAGCAGCCAGGCCGGGAGGTTACGTAGTGGCACTGAAGCTTTCTTT
TRBJ2-3 | TRBV7-9 | NA | NA | CASSLARPGTRDTQYF | TGTGCCAGCAGCTTAGCAAGGCCAGGGACACGAGATACGCAGTATTTT
TRBJ1-2 | TRBV11-1 | NA | NA | CASSSFADGYTF | TGTGCCAGCAGCTCCTTCGCAGATGGCTACACCTTC
TRBJ1-2 | TRBV28 | NA | NA | CASSAGGTGYTF | TGTGCCAGCTCCGCGGGGGGTACGGGCTACACCTTC
TRBJ2-7 | TRBV25-1 | NA | NA | CASRSSYEQYF | TGTGCCAGCAGGAGCTCCTACGAGCAGTACTTC
TRBJ2-1 | TRBV6-1 | NA | NA | CASSESWGNEQFF | TGTGCCAGCAGTGAATCTTGGGGGAATGAGCAGTTCTTC
TRBJ1-1 | TRBV29-1 | NA | NA | CSVGLNTEAFF | TGCAGCGTGGGGTTGAACACTGAAGCTTTCTTT
TRBJ1-2 | TRBV11-2 | NA | NA | CASSLVAGNGYTF | TGTGCCAGCAGCTTAGTGGCTGGGAATGGCTACACCTTC
TRBJ2-4 | TRBV9 | NA | NA | CASSVGTSKPLQYF | TGTGCCAGCAGCGTGGGGACTTCCAAGCCCCTCCAGTACTTC
TRBJ2-3 | TRBV29-1 | NA | NA | CSVDGGGRSTDTQYF | TGCAGCGTTGACGGGGGCGGGAGATCTACAGATACGCAGTATTTT
TRBJ2-7 | TRBV30 | many | NA | CAWSGGSGTYYEQYF | TGTGCCTGGAGTGGGGGCTCCGGGACTTACTACGAGCAGTACTTC
TRBJ2-1 | TRBV5-1 | once | TRBD2 | CASSLVAGGPGDEQFF | TGCGCCAGCAGCTTAGTTGCGGGAGGGCCGGGGGATGAGCAGTTCTTC
TRBJ2-7 | TRBV5-1 | NA | TRBD2 | CASSFSGSDSYEQYF | TGCGCCAGCAGCTTTAGCGGGAGTGACTCCTACGAGCAGTACTTC
TRBJ2-6 | TRBV6-1 | NA | NA | CASSLHSGANVLTF | TGTGCCAGCAGCCTACACTCTGGGGCCAACGTCCTGACTTTC
TRBJ2-7 | TRBV9 | NA | TRBD2 | CASSVGGSGTFYEQYF | TGTGCCAGCAGCGTAGGGGGTAGCGGGACGTTCTACGAGCAGTACTTC
TRBJ2-1 | TRBV2 | NA | TRBD2 | CASAATSGRAVEQFF | TGTGCCAGCGCGGCCACTAGCGGGAGGGCCGTTGAGCAGTTCTTC
TRBJ2-1 | TRBV7-9 | NA | NA | CASSLALGESNEQFF | TGTGCCAGCAGCTTAGCGCTCGGGGAATCCAATGAGCAGTTCTTC
TRBJ1-1 | TRBV11-2 | NA | NA | CASSLASGGTEAFF | TGTGCCAGCAGCTTAGCTTCCGGCGGCACTGAAGCTTTCTTT
TRBJ2-1 | TRBV6-6 | NA | NA | CASSWGTVSIYNEQFF | TGTGCCAGCAGTTGGGGGACCGTCTCGATCTACAATGAGCAGTTCTTC
TRBJ1-2 | TRBV27 | NA | TRBD1 | CASSLRQGFGYTF | TGTGCCAGCAGTTTAAGACAGGGGTTTGGCTACACCTTC
TRBJ2-7 | TRBV4-3 | NA | NA | CASSQDRGSPYEQYF | TGCGCCAGCAGCCAAGACAGGGGAAGCCCCTACGAGCAGTACTTC
TRBJ2-6 | TRBV2 | NA | NA | CASSISDGANVLTF | TGTGCCAGCAGCATTTCGGACGGGGCCAACGTCCTGACTTTC
TRBJ2-7 | TRBV5-8 | NA | NA | CASTRTHSYEQYF | TGTGCCAGCACCCGGACACATTCCTACGAGCAGTACTTC
TRBJ2-7 | TRBV5-4 | NA | TRBD1 | CASVKGQGGEQYF | TGTGCCAGCGTGAAAGGACAGGGAGGCGAGCAGTACTTC
TRBJ2-3 | TRBV7-9 | NA | TRBD1 | CASSSNGQGYTDTQYF | TGTGCCAGCAGCTCAAACGGACAGGGATACACAGATACGCAGTATTTT
TRBJ1-1 | TRBV28 | few | NA | CASSLLGGTEAFF | TGTGCCAGCAGTTTATTAGGGGGCACTGAAGCTTTCTTT
TRBJ1-2 | TRBV28 | NA | NA | CASSLPGTPTGYTF | TGTGCCAGCAGTCTCCCCGGGACACCGACGGGCTACACCTTC
TRBJ1-5 | TRBV28 | NA | NA | CASSLPGGAQPQHF | TGTGCCAGCAGTTTACCGGGGGGGGCTCAGCCCCAGCATTTT
TRBJ2-3 | TRBV27 | NA | NA | CASSFLLGREIRKDTQYF | TGTGCCAGCAGTTTTCTATTGGGGCGGGAAATACGGAAAGATACGCAGTATTTT
TRBJ2-5 | TRBV4-1 | NA | TRBD1 | CASSLGTGGAETQYF | TGCGCCAGCAGCCTCGGGACAGGGGGAGCAGAGACCCAGTACTTC
TRBJ2-4 | TRBV18 | NA | NA | CASSSLAKNIQYF | TGTGCCAGCTCGTCGTTAGCCAAAAACATTCAGTACTTC
TRBJ2-1 | TRBV11-3 | NA | TRBD1 | CASSSGTGGAEQFF | TGTGCCAGCAGCTCCGGGACAGGGGGAGCTGAGCAGTTCTTC
TRBJ2-5 | TRBV6-5 | NA | NA | CASSSEGSETQYF | TGTGCCAGCAGTTCGGAGGGATCAGAGACCCAGTACTTC
TRBJ1-2 | TRBV9 | once | NA | CASSVESYGYTF | TGTGCCAGCAGCGTAGAGAGCTATGGCTACACCTTC
TRBJ1-5 | TRBV29-1 | few | NA | CSVDVGNNQPQHF | TGCAGCGTTGATGTTGGAAACAATCAGCCCCAGCATTTT
TRBJ1-2 | TRBV7-2 | NA | TRBD1 | CASSRDRAYGYTF | TGTGCCAGCAGCCGGGACAGGGCCTATGGCTACACCTTC
TRBJ2-7 | TRBV15 | once | TRBD1 | CATSRLGQGTYEQYF | TGTGCCACCAGCAGATTGGGACAGGGGACCTACGAGCAGTACTTC
TRBJ1-1 | TRBV19 | NA | TRBD1 | CASRKGQGETEAFF | TGTGCCAGTAGGAAGGGACAGGGGGAAACTGAAGCTTTCTTT
TRBJ2-4 | TRBV28 | once | TRBD2 | CASSPRLAGAKNIQYF | TGTGCCAGCAGTCCGAGGCTAGCGGGAGCCAAAAACATTCAGTACTTC
TRBJ2-7 | TRBV14 | NA | NA | CASSRTTEISYEQYF | TGTGCCAGCAGTCGAACGACAGAGATCTCCTACGAGCAGTACTTC
TRBJ2-3 | TRBV28 | NA | NA | CASSLRGYTDTQYF | TGTGCCAGCAGTCTCCGGGGGTACACAGATACGCAGTATTTT
TRBJ2-1 | TRBV28 | NA | NA | CASSYGLKNEQFF | TGTGCCAGCAGTTACGGACTGAAAAATGAGCAGTTCTTC
TRBJ1-2 | TRBV9 | NA | NA | CASSVGQDSRYGYTF | TGTGCCAGCAGCGTAGGGCAGGACAGCCGTTATGGCTACACCTTC
TRBJ2-2 | TRBV28 | NA | NA | CASSRTAVGELFF | TGTGCCAGCAGTAGGACAGCCGTCGGGGAGCTGTTTTTT